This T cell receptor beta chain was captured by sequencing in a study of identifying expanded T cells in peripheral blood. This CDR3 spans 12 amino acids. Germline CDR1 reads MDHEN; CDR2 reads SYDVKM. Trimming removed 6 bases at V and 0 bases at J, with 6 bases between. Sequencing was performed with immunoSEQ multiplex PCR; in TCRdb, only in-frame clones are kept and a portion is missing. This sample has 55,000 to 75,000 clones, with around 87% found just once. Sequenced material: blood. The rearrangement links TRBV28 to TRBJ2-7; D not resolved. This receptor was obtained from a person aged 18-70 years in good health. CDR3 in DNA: TGTGCCAGCAGCTCCAGCTCCTACGAGCAGTACTTC. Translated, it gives CASSSSSYEQYF.